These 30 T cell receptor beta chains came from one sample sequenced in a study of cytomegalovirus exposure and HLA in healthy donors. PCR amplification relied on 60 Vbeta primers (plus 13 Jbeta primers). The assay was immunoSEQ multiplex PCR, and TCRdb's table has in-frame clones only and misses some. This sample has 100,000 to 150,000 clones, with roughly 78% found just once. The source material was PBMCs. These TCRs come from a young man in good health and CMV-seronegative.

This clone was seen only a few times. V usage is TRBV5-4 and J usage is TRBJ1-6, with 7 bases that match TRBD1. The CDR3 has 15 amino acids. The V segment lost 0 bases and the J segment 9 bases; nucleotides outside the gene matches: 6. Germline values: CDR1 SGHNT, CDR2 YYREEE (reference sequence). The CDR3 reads CASSLADRVASPLHF. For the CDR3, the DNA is TGTGCCAGCAGCTTGGCTGACAGGGTGGCTTCACCCCTCCACTTT.

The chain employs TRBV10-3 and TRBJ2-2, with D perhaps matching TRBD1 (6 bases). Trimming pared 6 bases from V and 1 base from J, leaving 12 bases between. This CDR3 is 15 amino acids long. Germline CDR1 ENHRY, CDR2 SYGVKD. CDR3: CAIRKQGGNTGELFF. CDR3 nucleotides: TGTGCCATCAGAAAACAGGGCGGGAACACCGGGGAGCTGTTTTTT.

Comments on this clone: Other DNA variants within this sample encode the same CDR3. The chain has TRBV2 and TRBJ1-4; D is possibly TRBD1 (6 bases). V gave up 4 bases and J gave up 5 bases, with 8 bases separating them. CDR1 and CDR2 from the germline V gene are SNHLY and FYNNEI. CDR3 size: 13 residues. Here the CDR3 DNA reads TGTGCCAGCAGTGTAGGGGGAAATGAAAAACTGTTTTTT. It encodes CASSVGGNEKLFF.

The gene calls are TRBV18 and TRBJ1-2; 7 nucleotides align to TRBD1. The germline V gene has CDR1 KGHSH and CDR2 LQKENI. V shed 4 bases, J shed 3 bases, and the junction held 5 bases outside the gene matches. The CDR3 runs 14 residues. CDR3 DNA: TGTGCCAGCTCACTAAACAGGGGAGACTATGGCTACACCTTC. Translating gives CASSLNRGDYGYTF.

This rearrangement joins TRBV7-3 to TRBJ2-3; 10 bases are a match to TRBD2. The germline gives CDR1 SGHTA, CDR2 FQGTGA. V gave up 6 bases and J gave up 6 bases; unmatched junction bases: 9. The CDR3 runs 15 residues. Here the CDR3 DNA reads TGTGCCAGCAGTTCATGGGGACTAGCGTCCGATACGCAGTATTTT. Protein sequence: CASSSWGLASDTQYF.

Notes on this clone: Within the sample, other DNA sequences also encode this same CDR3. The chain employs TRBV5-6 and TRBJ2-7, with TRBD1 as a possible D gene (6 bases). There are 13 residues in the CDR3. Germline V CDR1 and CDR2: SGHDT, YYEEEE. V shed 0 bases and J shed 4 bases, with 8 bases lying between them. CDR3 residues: CASSLGTVYEQYF. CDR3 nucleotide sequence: TGTGCCAGCAGCTTGGGGACAGTATACGAGCAGTACTTC.

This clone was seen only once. The CDR3 sequence: CASSEDRIGYTF. The CDR3 DNA sequence: TGCGCCAGCAGTGAAGACAGAATCGGCTACACCTTC. The chain carries TRBV10-2 and TRBJ1-2; a possible D gene is TRBD1 (5 bases). CDR1 and CDR2 (germline): WSHSY, SAAADI. Trimming took 3 bases from V and 8 from J, leaving 10 bases between them. The CDR3 loop spans 12 amino acids.

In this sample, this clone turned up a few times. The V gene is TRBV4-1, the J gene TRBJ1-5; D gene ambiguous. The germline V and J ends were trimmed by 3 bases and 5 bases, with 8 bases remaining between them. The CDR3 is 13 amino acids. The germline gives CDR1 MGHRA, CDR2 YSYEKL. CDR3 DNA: TGCGCCAGCAGCCATCGGGGAGATCAGCCCCAGCATTTT. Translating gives CASSHRGDQPQHF.

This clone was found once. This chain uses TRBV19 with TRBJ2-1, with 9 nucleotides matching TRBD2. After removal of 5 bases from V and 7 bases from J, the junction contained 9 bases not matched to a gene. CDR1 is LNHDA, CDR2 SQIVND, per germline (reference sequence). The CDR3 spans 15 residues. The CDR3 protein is CASSRASGKWNEQFF. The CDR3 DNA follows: TGTGCCAGTAGTCGTGCTAGCGGGAAATGGAATGAGCAGTTCTTC.

The CDR3 loop is CASSLRLAGVSTDTQYF. Written as DNA, the CDR3 is TGTGCCAGCAGCTTGCGGCTAGCGGGGGTTAGCACAGATACGCAGTATTTT. The rearrangement links TRBV13 to TRBJ2-3; TRBD2 agrees at 10 bases. Trimming cost V 3 bases and J 0 bases; bases outside gene matches: 6. The CDR3 sequence is 17 residues long. Germline lookup yields CDR1 PRHDT and CDR2 FYEKMQ (reference sequence).

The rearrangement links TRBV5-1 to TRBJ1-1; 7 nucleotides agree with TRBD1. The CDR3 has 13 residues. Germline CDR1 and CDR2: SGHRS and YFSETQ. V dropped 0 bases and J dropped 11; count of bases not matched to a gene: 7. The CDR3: CASSLDDREDAFF. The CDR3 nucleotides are TGCGCCAGCAGCTTGGACGACAGGGAGGATGCTTTCTTT.

CDR3 nucleotides: TGTGCCAGCAGTTTAGGTAACATAAAACCCCTCCACTTT. Translating gives CASSLGNIKPLHF. The chain employs TRBV28 and TRBJ1-6; D gene ambiguous. Germline values: CDR1 MDHEN, CDR2 SYDVKM. This CDR3 has 13 amino acids. V gave up 2 bases and J gave up 12 bases, with 11 bases separating them.

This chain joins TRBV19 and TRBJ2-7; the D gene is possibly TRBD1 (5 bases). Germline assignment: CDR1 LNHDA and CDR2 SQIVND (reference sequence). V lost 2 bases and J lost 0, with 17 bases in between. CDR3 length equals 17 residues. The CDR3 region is CASSISWGRELSYEQYF. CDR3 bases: TGTGCCAGTAGTATATCTTGGGGCAGGGAACTCTCCTACGAGCAGTACTTC.

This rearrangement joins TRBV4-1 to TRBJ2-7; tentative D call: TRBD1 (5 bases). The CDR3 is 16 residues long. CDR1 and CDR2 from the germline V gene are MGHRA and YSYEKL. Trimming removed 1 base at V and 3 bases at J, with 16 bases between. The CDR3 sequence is CASSQAHGAIGYEQYF. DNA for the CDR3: TGCGCCAGCAGCCAAGCTCATGGGGCTATCGGCTACGAGCAGTACTTC.

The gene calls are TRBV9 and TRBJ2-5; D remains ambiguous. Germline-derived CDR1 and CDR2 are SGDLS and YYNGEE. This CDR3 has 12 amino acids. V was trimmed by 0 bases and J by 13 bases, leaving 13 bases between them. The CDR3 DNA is TGTGCCAGCAGCGTAGGCTCCCCGGAGCTGTACTTC. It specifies CASSVGSPELYF. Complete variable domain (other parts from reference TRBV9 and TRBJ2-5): DSGVTQTPKHLITATGQRVTLRCSPRSGDLSVYWYQQSLDQGLQFLIQYYNGEERAKGNILERFSAQQFPDLHSELNLSSLELGDSALYFCASSVGSPELYFGPGTRLLVL.

The CDR3 here is CASSYSFQNYGYTF. The DNA of the CDR3 is TGTGCCAGCAGTTACTCGTTCCAGAACTATGGCTACACCTTC. This rearrangement joins TRBV6-6 to TRBJ1-2; D remains ambiguous. V was cut by 0 bases and J by 2 bases, with 7 bases left in between. CDR3 size: 14 residues. Germline assignment: CDR1 MNHNY and CDR2 SVGAGI (reference sequence).

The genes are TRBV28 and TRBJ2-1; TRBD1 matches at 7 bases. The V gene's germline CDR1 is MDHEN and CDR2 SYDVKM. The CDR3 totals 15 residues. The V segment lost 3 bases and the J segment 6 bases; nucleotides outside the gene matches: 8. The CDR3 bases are TGTGCCAGCAGTTTGTTGACGACAGGGCCCAATGAGCAGTTCTTC. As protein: CASSLLTTGPNEQFF. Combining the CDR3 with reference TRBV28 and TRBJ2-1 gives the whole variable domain DVKVTQSSRYLVKRTGEKVFLECVQDMDHENMFWYRQDPGLGLRLIYFSYDVKMKEKGDIPEGYSVSREKKERFSLILESASTNQTSMYLCASSLLTTGPNEQFFGPGTRLTVL.

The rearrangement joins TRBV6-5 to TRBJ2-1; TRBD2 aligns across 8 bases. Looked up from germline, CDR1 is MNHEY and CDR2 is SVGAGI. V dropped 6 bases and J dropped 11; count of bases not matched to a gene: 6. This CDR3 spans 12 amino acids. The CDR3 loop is CASSGGGSKQFF. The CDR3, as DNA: TGTGCCAGCAGCGGGGGGGGGTCCAAGCAGTTCTTC.

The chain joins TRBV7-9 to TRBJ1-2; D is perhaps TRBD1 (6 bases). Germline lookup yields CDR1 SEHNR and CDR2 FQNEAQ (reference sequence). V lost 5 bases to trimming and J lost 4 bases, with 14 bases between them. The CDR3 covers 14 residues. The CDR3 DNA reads TGTGCCAGCAGCCCCTCGGGGGGGCTCTATGGCTACACCTTC. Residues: CASSPSGGLYGYTF. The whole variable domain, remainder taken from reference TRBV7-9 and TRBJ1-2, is DTGVSQNPRHKITKRGQNVTFRCDPISEHNRLYWYRQTLGQGPEFLTYFQNEAQLEKSRLLSDRFSAERPKGSFSTLEIQRTEQGDSAMYLCASSPSGGLYGYTFGSGTRLTVV.

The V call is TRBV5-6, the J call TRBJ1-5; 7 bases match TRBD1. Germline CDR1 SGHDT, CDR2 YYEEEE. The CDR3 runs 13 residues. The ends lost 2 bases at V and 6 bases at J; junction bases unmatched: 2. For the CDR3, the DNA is TGTGCCAGCAGCTTAGACAGGGCTCAGCCCCAGCATTTT. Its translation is CASSLDRAQPQHF. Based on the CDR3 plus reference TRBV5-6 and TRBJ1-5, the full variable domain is DAGVTQSPTHLIKTRGQQVTLRCSPKSGHDTVSWYQQALGQGPQFIFQYYEEEERQRGNFPDRFSGHQFPNYSSELNVNALLLGDSALYLCASSLDRAQPQHFGDGTRLSIL.

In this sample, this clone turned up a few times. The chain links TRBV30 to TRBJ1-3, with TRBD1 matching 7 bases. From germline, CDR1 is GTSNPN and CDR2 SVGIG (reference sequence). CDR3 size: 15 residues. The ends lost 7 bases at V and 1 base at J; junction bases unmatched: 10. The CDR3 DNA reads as TGTGCCTTATCCGGGACAGAGGAATCTGGAAACACCATATATTTT. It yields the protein CALSGTEESGNTIYF.

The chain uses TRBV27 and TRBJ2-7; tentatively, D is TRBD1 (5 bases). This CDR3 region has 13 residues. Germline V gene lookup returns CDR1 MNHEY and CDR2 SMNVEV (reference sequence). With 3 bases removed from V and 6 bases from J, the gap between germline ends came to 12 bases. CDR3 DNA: TGTGCCAGCAGTTTGGCAGGGTTGCGCGAGCAGTACTTC. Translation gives CASSLAGLREQYF.

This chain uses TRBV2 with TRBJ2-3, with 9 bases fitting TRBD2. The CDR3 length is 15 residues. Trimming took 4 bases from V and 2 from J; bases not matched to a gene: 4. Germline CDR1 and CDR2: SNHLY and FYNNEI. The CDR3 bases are TGTGCCAGCAGTGGAGCGGGGGGACTCACAGATACGCAGTATTTT. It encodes CASSGAGGLTDTQYF.

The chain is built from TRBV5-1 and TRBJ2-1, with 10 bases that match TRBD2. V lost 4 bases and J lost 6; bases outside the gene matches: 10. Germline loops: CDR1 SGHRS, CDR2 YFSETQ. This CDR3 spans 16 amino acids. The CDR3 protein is CASSQTSGAPPNEQFF. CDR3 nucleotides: TGCGCCAGCAGCCAAACTAGCGGGGCTCCCCCCAATGAGCAGTTCTTC.

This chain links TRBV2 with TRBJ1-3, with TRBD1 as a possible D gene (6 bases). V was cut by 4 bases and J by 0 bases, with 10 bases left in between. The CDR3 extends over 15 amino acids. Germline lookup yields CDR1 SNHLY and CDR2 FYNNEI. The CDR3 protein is CASSGTVSSGNTIYF. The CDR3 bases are TGTGCCAGCAGTGGGACAGTAAGCTCTGGAAACACCATATATTTT.

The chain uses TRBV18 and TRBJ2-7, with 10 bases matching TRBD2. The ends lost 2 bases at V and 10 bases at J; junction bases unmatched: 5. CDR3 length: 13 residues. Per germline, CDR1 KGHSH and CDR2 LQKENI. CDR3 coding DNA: TGTGCCAGCTCACCATCCGGGACTAGCGATCAGTACTTC. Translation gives CASSPSGTSDQYF.

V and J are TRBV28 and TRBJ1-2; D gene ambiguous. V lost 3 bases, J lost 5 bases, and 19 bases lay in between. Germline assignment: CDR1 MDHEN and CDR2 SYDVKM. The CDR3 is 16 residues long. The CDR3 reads CASSFTGVDEVYGYTF. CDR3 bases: TGTGCCAGCAGTTTCACGGGAGTGGACGAGGTGTATGGCTACACCTTC.

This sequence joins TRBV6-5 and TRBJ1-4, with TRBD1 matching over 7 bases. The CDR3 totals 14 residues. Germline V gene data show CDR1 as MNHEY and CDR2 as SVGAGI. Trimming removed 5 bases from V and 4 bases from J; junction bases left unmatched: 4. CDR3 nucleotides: TGTGCCAGCAGTGGGACAGTCCTTAATGAAAAACTGTTTTTT. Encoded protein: CASSGTVLNEKLFF.

CDR3 amino acids: CASIQRTEGTIYF. The CDR3 DNA sequence: TGCGCCAGCATCCAACGCACGGAGGGCACCATATATTTT. The V call is TRBV23-1, the J call TRBJ1-3; D gene uncertain. TRBV23-1 is reported as an ORF; its role is uncertain. The length of the CDR3 is 13 residues. The V and J ends lost 7 bases and 9 bases respectively, with 16 bases between them.

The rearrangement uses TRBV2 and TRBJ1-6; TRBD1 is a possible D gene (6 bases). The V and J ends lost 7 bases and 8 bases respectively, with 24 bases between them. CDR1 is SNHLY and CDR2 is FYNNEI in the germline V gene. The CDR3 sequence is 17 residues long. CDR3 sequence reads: CASTRTAPGRGYSPLHF. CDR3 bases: TGTGCCAGCACTCGGACAGCCCCCGGTCGCGGCTATTCACCCCTCCACTTT.